These 16 T cell receptor beta chains originate from one sample sequenced in a study of shared clonotypes between healthy human individuals (dated by TCRdb to 2019 to 2021). Libraries were prepared through the immunoSEQ multiplex PCR assay. TCRdb took over this immuneACCESS table, retaining in-frame rearrangements with V and J assigned. Such tables are incomplete; in checked studies, under half of the missing clones stem from an unresolved V gene, and the remainder is unexplained. The sample table records approximately 2.1 million clones; approximately 93% of these occur just once. The ten largest clones represent 0.3% to 0.4% of the sample. Sequencing was done on a sample of naive CD4+ T cells from PBMCs. This specimen's cell subset or site label, per the study, means: CD45RA+ positively selected. The receptors originated from a man younger than 35 in good health. Some clones in this sample may be carry-over from other donors' samples.

The chain has TRBV11-2 and TRBJ2-1; D call uncertain. This CDR3 region has 14 residues. V was clipped by 3 bases and J by 3 bases, with 9 bases between them. Germline V gene lookup returns CDR1 SGHAT and CDR2 FQNNGV. CDR3 nucleotide sequence: TGTGCCAGCAGCTTGGACCCTGGCTACAATGAGCAGTTCTTC. Protein product: CASSLDPGYNEQFF.

The V call is TRBV5-8, the J call TRBJ2-1; possibly TRBD2 for D (5 bases). This CDR3 is built from 16 residues. V lost 3 bases and J 10 bases, leaving 23 bases between the germline ends. CDR1 and CDR2 (germline): SGHTS, YDEGEE. The CDR3: CASSWGGHGGIDEQFF. In nucleotides, the CDR3 is TGTGCCAGCAGCTGGGGTGGGCACGGAGGAATCGACGAGCAGTTCTTC.

V and J are TRBV15 and TRBJ1-1, with TRBD1 matching 7 bases. From germline, CDR1 is LNHNV and CDR2 YYDKDF (reference sequence). The J segment lost 0 bases and the V segment lost 0 bases, leaving 10 bases of the junction unmatched. CDR3 size: 18 residues. In nucleotides, the CDR3 is TGTGCCACCAGCAGAGATTGGGGACAGTCCCGAATGAACACTGAAGCTTTCTTT. Translated: CATSRDWGQSRMNTEAFF.

The chain combines TRBV7-2 with TRBJ2-7, with 10 bases fitting TRBD2. The CDR3 totals 16 residues. CDR1 is SGHTA, CDR2 FQGNSA, per germline. V lost 3 bases, J lost 2 bases, and 7 bases stayed unmatched. The CDR3 sequence: CASSFRTSGTPYEQYF. CDR3 nucleotides: TGTGCCAGCAGCTTTCGGACTAGCGGCACTCCCTACGAGCAGTACTTC.

The chain carries TRBV5-1 and TRBJ1-1; the D is unclear. CDR1 SGHRS and CDR2 YFSETQ come from the germline V gene. Trimming pared 3 bases from V and 0 bases from J, leaving 9 bases between. The CDR3 loop spans 14 amino acids. This CDR3 is CASSYRTVNTEAFF. CDR3 in DNA: TGCGCCAGCAGCTATAGGACCGTGAACACTGAAGCTTTCTTT.

This clone is a singleton in its sample. The genes are TRBV5-1 and TRBJ2-2; no clear D. V was trimmed by 5 bases and J by 5 bases, leaving 16 bases between them. The germline V gene encodes CDR1 SGHRS and CDR2 YFSETQ. The CDR3 loop spans 15 amino acids. The CDR3 nucleotides read TGCGCCAGCAGTATGTGGGCATTAGGGACCGGGGAGCTGTTTTTT. Translation: CASSMWALGTGELFF.

The chain is built from TRBV7-2 and TRBJ2-2; no clear D gene. Per the germline V gene, CDR1 is SGHTA and CDR2 is FQGNSA. The V and J ends lost 5 bases and 2 bases respectively, with 12 bases between them. This CDR3 is built from 15 residues. The CDR3 nucleotides are TGTGCCAGCAGCCTTGCTGCGGCAAACACCGGGGAGCTGTTTTTT. Protein sequence: CASSLAAANTGELFF.

The chain recombines TRBV29-1 with TRBJ2-1, with 10 positions matching TRBD1. The V gene's germline CDR1 is SQVTM and CDR2 ANQGSEA. V lost 6 bases, J lost 7 bases, and 0 bases stayed unmatched. The CDR3 runs 11 residues. The CDR3 nucleotides are TGCAGCGTGGGACAGGGGAATGAGCAGTTCTTC. Protein sequence: CSVGQGNEQFF.

This clone was recorded only once. The chain links TRBV6-5 to TRBJ1-1; TRBD1 agrees at 7 bases. The CDR3 extends over 12 amino acids. Losses at the gene ends were 6 bases for V and 8 bases for J; bases not matched to a gene: 6. CDR1 is MNHEY and CDR2 is SVGAGI in the germline V gene. Written as DNA, the CDR3 is TGTGCCAGCAGCTCCGACAGGGCCGAAGCTTTCTTT. This translates into CASSSDRAEAFF.

This chain connects TRBV29-1 to TRBJ1-3; no reliable D call. There are 14 residues in the CDR3. Per the germline V gene, CDR1 is SQVTM and CDR2 is ANQGSEA. The ends were cut back, 7 bases at V and 3 bases at J, with 16 bases in the middle. This chain's CDR3 is CSANYGLVGNTIYF. In nucleotides, the CDR3 is TGCAGCGCTAACTATGGCTTGGTTGGAAACACCATATATTTT.

This clone showed up just once. V gene TRBV28 combines with J gene TRBJ1-3, with D uncertain. V gave up 8 bases and J gave up 0 bases, with 8 bases separating them. CDR1 MDHEN and CDR2 SYDVKM come from the germline V gene. There are 13 residues in the CDR3. The CDR3 is CASCGPSGNTIYF. CDR3 sequence (DNA): TGTGCCAGCTGTGGTCCCTCTGGAAACACCATATATTTT.

This chain links TRBV6-6 with TRBJ1-2; D remains unclear. The CDR3 has 10 residues. Germline assignment: CDR1 MNHNY and CDR2 SVGAGI (reference sequence). Trimming cost V 9 bases and J 2 bases, with 4 bases left between them. DNA for the CDR3: TGTGCCAGGGCAAACTATGGCTACACCTTC. Its protein is CARANYGYTF.

The chain combines TRBV2 with TRBJ1-1; D might be TRBD1 (5 bases). Germline-derived CDR1 and CDR2 are SNHLY and FYNNEI. The CDR3 length is 14 residues. Trimming took 5 bases from V and 2 from J, leaving 12 bases between them. CDR3 region: CASSYDTGNTEAFF. The CDR3 coding sequence is TGTGCCAGCAGTTATGATACAGGTAACACTGAAGCTTTCTTT.

This rearrangement joins TRBV19 to TRBJ2-2, with TRBD2 matching over 9 bases. The CDR3 runs to 14 residues. Germline V gene lookup returns CDR1 LNHDA and CDR2 SQIVND (reference sequence). With 7 bases clipped from V and 5 bases from J, the junction kept 5 bases outside the gene matches. The CDR3 DNA reads as TGTGCCAGTACCCAAAGCGGGAGGACCGGGGAGCTGTTTTTT. Protein sequence: CASTQSGRTGELFF.

This sequence joins TRBV29-1 and TRBJ2-5; D possibly matches TRBD1 or TRBD2 (5 bases each). V shed 4 bases and J shed 7 bases, with 16 bases lying between them. CDR1 is SQVTM, CDR2 ANQGSEA, per germline. The CDR3 extends over 13 amino acids. The CDR3 reads CSVAGTLLRTQYF. Written as DNA, the CDR3 is TGCAGCGTTGCCGGGACCCTTCTTCGGACCCAGTACTTC.

The genes are TRBV6-5 and TRBJ2-6; D gene uncertain. The V gene lost 6 bases and the J gene lost 0 bases, with 6 bases spanning the gap. The CDR3 consists of 14 residues. The germline CDR1 and CDR2 sequences are MNHEY and SVGAGI. The CDR3 DNA reads TGTGCCAGCAGCCCCGCCTCTGGGGCCAACGTCCTGACTTTC. Translated: CASSPASGANVLTF.